A selection of T cell receptor beta chains follows, all from one sample in a study of blood T cell repertoires in COVID-19. Profiling relied on immunoSEQ multiplex PCR, and the TCRdb table lists in-frame clones only, not all of them. The sample lists fewer than 250,000 clones; 80% were seen once. Sequenced material: peripheral blood. All receptors derive from a man in his 60s with acute or convalescent COVID-19. Both conserved end residues are part of each CDR3. D genes are given only for firm matches. Size is stated for part of the rows, as once, few or many counts, or as a class when the clone is expanded.

d_call	j_call	cdr3_length	clone_size	v_call	cdr3_nt	cdr3_aa
.	TRBJ1-4	12	many	TRBV11-2	TGTGCCAGCAGCTGGGGGGGTGAAAAACTGTTTTTT	CASSWGGEKLFF
TRBD1	TRBJ1-3	15	once	TRBV2	TGTGCCAGCAGAGTACAGGGGGCGTTTGGAAACACCATATATTTT	CASRVQGAFGNTIYF
.	TRBJ2-7	14	.	TRBV5-1	TGCGCCAGCAGTCCCGGGGGTGCCTCCTACGAGCAGTACTTC	CASSPGGASYEQYF
.	TRBJ2-1	14	.	TRBV27	TGTGCCAGCGCCCTCTCTGGGCCCCTCGAGGGTCAACTCTTC	CASALSGPLEGQLF
TRBD1	TRBJ2-7	15	.	TRBV18	TGTGCCAGCTCACCACCCAGACAGGGAACCTACGAGCAGTACTTC	CASSPPRQGTYEQYF
.	TRBJ2-3	13	.	TRBV7-7	TGTGCTAGCAGCCCGTCCGGTAAAGATACGCAGTATTTT	CASSPSGKDTQYF
.	TRBJ1-2	15	.	TRBV7-5	TGTGTCAGAAGCTTACATTCCGCAGGCAACTATGGCTACACCTTC	CVRSLHSAGNYGYTF
TRBD1	TRBJ1-1	15	.	TRBV19	TGTGCCAGTAGTCCCCGACAGGGTTGGGACACTGAAGCTTCCTTT	CASSPRQGWDTEASF
.	TRBJ1-4	13	.	TRBV7-2	TGTGCCAGCAGCGTACAGATTAATGAAAAACTGTTTTTT	CASSVQINEKLFF
TRBD2	TRBJ2-1	15	.	TRBV4-3	TGCGCCAGCAGCCAATGGACTAGCGGGGACAATGAGCAGTTCTTC	CASSQWTSGDNEQFF
TRBD1	TRBJ1-4	14	.	TRBV7-2	TGTGCCAGCAGCCTGACAGGGAAACGGGAAAAACTGTTTTTT	CASSLTGKREKLFF
TRBD1	TRBJ2-7	14	.	TRBV19	TGTGCCAGTTCCGGGACAGGGGTCTCCTACGAGCAGTACTTC	CASSGTGVSYEQYF
TRBD1	TRBJ2-7	14	.	TRBV19	TGTGCCAGTAGTAAATCGGGACAGGGCTACGAGCAGTACTTC	CASSKSGQGYEQYF
.	TRBJ1-5	14	.	TRBV24-1	TGTGCCACCACTTCAGGACAGAGCAATCAGCCCCAGCATTTT	CATTSGQSNQPQHF
TRBD1	TRBJ2-3	18	once	TRBV25-1	TGTGCCAGCAGTGGAGATGTTCGCGGACAGGGGTACGCAGATACGCAGTATTTT	CASSGDVRGQGYADTQYF
.	TRBJ1-2	12	.	TRBV4-1	TGCGCCAGCAGCCAGGGGGGTCATGGCTACACCTTC	CASSQGGHGYTF
TRBD2	TRBJ2-4	15	.	TRBV28	TGTGCCAGCGGGGCTAGCGGGATAGCCAAAAACATTCAGTACTTC	CASGASGIAKNIQYF
TRBD1	TRBJ1-1	13	once	TRBV6-5	TGTGCCAGCATCGGACAGGGAAACACTGAAGCTTTCTTT	CASIGQGNTEAFF
.	TRBJ1-6	14	.	TRBV4-1	TGCGCCAGCAGCCAAGAGGGCAGGATGACACCCCTCCACTTT	CASSQEGRMTPLHF
TRBD1	TRBJ1-5	15	.	TRBV2	TGTGCCAGCAGGGGCGTACAGGGGTATAATCAGCCCCAGCATTTT	CASRGVQGYNQPQHF
TRBD1	TRBJ1-5	17	.	TRBV30	TGTGCCTGGAGTGACTACCAAGGGACAGGGAGCAATCAGCCCCAGCATTTT	CAWSDYQGTGSNQPQHF
.	TRBJ1-4	17	.	TRBV5-8	TGTGCCAGCAGTCCGGGACACGCTCTTTTGACTAATGAAAAACTGTTTTTT	CASSPGHALLTNEKLFF
.	TRBJ2-3	14	.	TRBV10-3	TGTGCCATCAGTGACAGTAGCGGCACAGATACGCAGTATTTT	CAISDSSGTDTQYF
TRBD2	TRBJ2-1	17	.	TRBV14	TGTGCCAGCAGCCGTGCTCGTGGAGGGAGGGGTTACAATGAGCAGTTCTTC	CASSRARGGRGYNEQFF